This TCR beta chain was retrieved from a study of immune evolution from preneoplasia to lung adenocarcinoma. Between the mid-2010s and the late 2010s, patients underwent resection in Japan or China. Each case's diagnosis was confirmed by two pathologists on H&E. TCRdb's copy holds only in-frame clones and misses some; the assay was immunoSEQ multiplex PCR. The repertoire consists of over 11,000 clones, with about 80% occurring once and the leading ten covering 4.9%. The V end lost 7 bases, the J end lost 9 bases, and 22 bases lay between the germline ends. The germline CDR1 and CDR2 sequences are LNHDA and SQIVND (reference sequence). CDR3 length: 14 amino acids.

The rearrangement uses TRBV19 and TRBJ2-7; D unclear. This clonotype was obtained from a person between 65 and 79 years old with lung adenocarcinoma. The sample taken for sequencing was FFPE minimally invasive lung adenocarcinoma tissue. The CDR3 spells CASIGCRLTGRQYF. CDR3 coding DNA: TGTGCCAGTATAGGGTGCAGACTCACGGGCAGGCAGTACTTC. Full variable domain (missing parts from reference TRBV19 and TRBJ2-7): DGGITQSPKYLFRKEGQNVTLSCEQNLNHDAMYWYRQDPGQGLRLIYYSQIVNDFQKGDIAEGYSVSREKKESFPLTVTSAQKNPTAFYLCASIGCRLTGRQYFGPGTRLTVT.